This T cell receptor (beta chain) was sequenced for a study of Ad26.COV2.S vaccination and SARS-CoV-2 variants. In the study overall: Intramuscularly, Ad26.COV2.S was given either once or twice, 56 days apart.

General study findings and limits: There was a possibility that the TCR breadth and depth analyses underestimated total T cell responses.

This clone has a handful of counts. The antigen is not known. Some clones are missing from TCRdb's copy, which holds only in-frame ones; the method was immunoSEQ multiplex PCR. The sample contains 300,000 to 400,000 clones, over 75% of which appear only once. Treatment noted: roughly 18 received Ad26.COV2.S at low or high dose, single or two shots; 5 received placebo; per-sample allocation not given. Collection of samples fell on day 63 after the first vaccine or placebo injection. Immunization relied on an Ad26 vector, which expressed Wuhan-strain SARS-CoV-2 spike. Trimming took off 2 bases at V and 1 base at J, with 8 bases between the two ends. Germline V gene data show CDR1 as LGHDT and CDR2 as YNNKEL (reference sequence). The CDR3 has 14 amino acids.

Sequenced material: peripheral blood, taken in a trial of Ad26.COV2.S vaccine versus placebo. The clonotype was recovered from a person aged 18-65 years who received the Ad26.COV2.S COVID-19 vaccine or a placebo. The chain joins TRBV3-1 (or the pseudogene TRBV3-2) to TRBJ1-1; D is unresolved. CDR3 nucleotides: TGTGCCAGCAGCCAACTGGAGCGGAACACTGAAGCTTTCTTT. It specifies CASSQLERNTEAFF.